The clone carrying this T cell receptor beta chain was counted only a few times. The data belong to a study of blood T cell repertoires in COVID-19. There are 16 residues in the CDR3. V was clipped by 0 bases and J by 6 bases, with 15 bases between them. Germline V gives CDR1 LGHNA, CDR2 YNFKEQ. The method was immunoSEQ multiplex PCR; TCRdb's version includes in-frame clones alone and lacks a portion of them. This table has some 350,000 clones, about 83% appearing once. The source is a man in his thirties or forties with active or convalescent COVID-19. The chain employs TRBV4-2 and TRBJ2-1, with D possibly being TRBD2 (6 bases). Sample: peripheral blood. This CDR3 is CASSQEDGGTRNEQFF. Here the CDR3 DNA reads TGTGCCAGCAGCCAAGAGGACGGGGGTACCCGCAATGAGCAGTTCTTC.